Reported below is one TCR beta chain. The source of the sample is a study of control samples from healthy donors and cancer patients. TCRdb keeps only in-frame clones here, not all; method: immunoSEQ multiplex PCR. The table shows some 120,000 clones, with 88% occurring only once. Source material: blood. The sequence derives from a woman aged 70-85 years in good health.

CDR3 sequence (DNA): TGTGCCAGCAGCCCGGGGTTCGGGGCGCGGCACAATGAGCAGTTCTTC. It encodes CASSPGFGARHNEQFF. V gene TRBV5-4 combines with J gene TRBJ2-1; D is tentatively TRBD1 or TRBD2 (5 bases each). V lost 4 bases to trimming and J lost 5 bases, with 19 bases between them. This CDR3 is built from 16 residues. Germline V gene lookup returns CDR1 SGHNT and CDR2 YYREEE (reference sequence).